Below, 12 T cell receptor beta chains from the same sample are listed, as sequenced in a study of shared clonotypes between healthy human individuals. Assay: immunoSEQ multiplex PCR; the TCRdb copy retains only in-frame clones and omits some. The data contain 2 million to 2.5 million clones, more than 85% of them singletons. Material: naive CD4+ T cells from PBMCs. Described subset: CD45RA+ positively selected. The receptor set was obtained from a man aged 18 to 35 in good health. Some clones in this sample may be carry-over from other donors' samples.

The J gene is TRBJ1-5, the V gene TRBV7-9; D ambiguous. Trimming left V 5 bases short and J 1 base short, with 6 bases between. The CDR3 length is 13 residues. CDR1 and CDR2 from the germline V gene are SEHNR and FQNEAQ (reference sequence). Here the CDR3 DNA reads TGTGCCAGCAGCACGGGGAGCAATCAGCCCCAGCATTTT. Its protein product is CASSTGSNQPQHF.

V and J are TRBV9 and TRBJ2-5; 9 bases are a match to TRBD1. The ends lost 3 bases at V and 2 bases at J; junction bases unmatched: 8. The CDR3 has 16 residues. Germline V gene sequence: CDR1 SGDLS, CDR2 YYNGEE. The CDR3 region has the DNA TGTGCCAGCAGCGCTTGGGGACAGGGAGGACAAGAGACCCAGTACTTC. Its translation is CASSAWGQGGQETQYF.

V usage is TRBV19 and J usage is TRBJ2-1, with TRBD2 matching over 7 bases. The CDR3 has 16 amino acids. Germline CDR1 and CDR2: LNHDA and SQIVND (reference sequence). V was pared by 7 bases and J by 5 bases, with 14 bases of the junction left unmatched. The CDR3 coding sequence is TGTGCCAGTACCCCTTTGGGGGGAGGGCCTGACAATGAGCAGTTCTTC. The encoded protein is CASTPLGGGPDNEQFF.

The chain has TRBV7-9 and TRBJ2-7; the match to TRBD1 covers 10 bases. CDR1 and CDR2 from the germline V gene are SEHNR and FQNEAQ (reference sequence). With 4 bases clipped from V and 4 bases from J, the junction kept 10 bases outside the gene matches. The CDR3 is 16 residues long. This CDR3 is CASSSRPGTGVYEQYF. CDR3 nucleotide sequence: TGTGCCAGCAGCTCCCGACCCGGGACAGGGGTTTACGAGCAGTACTTC.

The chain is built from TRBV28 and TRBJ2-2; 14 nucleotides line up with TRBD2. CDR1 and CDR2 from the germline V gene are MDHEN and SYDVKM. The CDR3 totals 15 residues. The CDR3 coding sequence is TGTCCCACCCGGGGGACTAGCGGGAGTAGCGGGGAGCTGTTTTTT. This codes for CPTRGTSGSSGELFF.

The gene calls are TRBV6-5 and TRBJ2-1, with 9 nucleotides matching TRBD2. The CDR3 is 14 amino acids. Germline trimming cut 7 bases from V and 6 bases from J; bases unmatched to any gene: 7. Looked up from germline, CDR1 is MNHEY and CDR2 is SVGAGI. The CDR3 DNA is TGTGCCAGCACGAGGGGGACTAGCACCAATGAGCAGTTCTTC. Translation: CASTRGTSTNEQFF.

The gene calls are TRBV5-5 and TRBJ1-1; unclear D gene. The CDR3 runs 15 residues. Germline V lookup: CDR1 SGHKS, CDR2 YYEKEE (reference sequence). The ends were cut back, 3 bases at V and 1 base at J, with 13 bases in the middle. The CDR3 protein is CASSSQRGGNTEAFF. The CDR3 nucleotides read TGTGCCAGCAGCTCCCAACGAGGCGGGAACACTGAAGCTTTCTTT.

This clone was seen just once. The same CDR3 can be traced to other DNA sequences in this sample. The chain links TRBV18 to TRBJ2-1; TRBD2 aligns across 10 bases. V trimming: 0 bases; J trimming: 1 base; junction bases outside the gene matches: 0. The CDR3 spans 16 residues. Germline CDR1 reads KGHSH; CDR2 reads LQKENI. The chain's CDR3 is CASSPPSGRSYNEQFF. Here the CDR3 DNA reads TGTGCCAGCTCACCACCTAGCGGGAGGTCCTACAATGAGCAGTTCTTC.

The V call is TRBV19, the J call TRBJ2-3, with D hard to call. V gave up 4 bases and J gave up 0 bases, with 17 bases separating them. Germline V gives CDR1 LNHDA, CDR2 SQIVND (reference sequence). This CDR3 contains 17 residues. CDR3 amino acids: CASSSLPPGISTDTQYF. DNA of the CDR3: TGTGCCAGTAGTAGTCTTCCCCCTGGGATAAGCACAGATACGCAGTATTTT.

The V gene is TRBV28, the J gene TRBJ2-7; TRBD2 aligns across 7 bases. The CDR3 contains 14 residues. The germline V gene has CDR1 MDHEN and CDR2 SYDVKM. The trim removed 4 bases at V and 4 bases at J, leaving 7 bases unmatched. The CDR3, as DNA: TGTGCCAGCAGTTCCGGGACTAAATATTACGAGCAGTACTTC. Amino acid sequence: CASSSGTKYYEQYF.

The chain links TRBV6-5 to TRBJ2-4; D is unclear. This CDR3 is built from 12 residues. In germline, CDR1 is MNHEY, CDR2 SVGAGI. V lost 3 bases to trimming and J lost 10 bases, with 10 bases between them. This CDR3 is CASSYMVGIQYF. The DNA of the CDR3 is TGTGCCAGCAGTTATATGGTTGGAATTCAGTACTTC.

Here the CDR3 DNA reads TGTGCCAGCAGACGCGGGACAGCTGGAAACACCATATATTTT. Translating gives CASRRGTAGNTIYF. The V and J genes are TRBV2 and TRBJ1-3, with 7 bases aligning to TRBD1. This CDR3 is 14 amino acids long. Trimming took 6 bases from V and 2 from J; bases not matched to a gene: 4. From germline, CDR1 is SNHLY and CDR2 FYNNEI.